These 31 T cell receptor beta chains originate from one sample sequenced in a study of technical replicates of blood from a few donors. Measured with immunoSEQ multiplex PCR; TCRdb has only the in-frame clones, and not every one. Here the sample spans approximately 73,000 clones, roughly 96% being singletons. Sequences were obtained from T cells isolated from PBMCs. The receptors were sampled from a human donor in good health.

The gene calls are TRBV10-3 and TRBJ1-5; 8 bases fit TRBD1. The CDR3 contains 14 residues. Looked up from germline, CDR1 is ENHRY and CDR2 is SYGVKD. V lost 6 bases and J lost 7; bases outside the gene matches: 8. Written as DNA, the CDR3 is TGTGCCATCAGAGAGACAGGGGATGGGCAGCCCCAGCATTTT. Protein sequence: CAIRETGDGQPQHF.

The chain carries TRBV29-1 and TRBJ2-5, with TRBD1 matching 7 bases. The trim removed 4 bases at V and 1 base at J, leaving 12 bases unmatched. Germline V gene sequence: CDR1 SQVTM, CDR2 ANQGSEA. CDR3 size: 16 residues. The CDR3 sequence: CSVVGVLTGPQETQYF. Here the CDR3 DNA reads TGCAGCGTTGTTGGGGTGTTGACAGGGCCCCAAGAGACCCAGTACTTC.

The chain is built from TRBV27 and TRBJ2-7; TRBD1 matches 9 bases. The germline V gene has CDR1 MNHEY and CDR2 SMNVEV (reference sequence). V lost 6 bases, J lost 4 bases, and 10 bases stayed unmatched. The CDR3 length is 15 residues. The CDR3 coding sequence is TGTGCCAGCAGGTCAAGGACAGGGGAACGGTACGAGCAGTACTTC. Residues: CASRSRTGERYEQYF.

V and J are TRBV30 and TRBJ2-1, with 10 nucleotides matching TRBD2. The CDR3 spans 13 residues. Germline CDR1 and CDR2: GTSNPN and SVGIG (reference sequence). The ends lost 3 bases at V and 14 bases at J; junction bases unmatched: 10. CDR3 in DNA: TGTGCCTGGAGGACAGCGGGAGGGCCTCGGGAGTTCTTC. Its protein is CAWRTAGGPREFF.

This clone was seen just once. The genes are TRBV19 and TRBJ2-7, with D possibly being TRBD1 (6 bases). Trimming removed 5 bases at V and 2 bases at J, with 10 bases between. The CDR3 is 13 residues long. Germline V gene lookup returns CDR1 LNHDA and CDR2 SQIVND (reference sequence). The CDR3 loop is CASSPGQTYEQYF. As DNA, the CDR3 is TGTGCCAGTAGTCCCGGACAGACCTACGAGCAGTACTTC.

The chain carries TRBV11-2 and TRBJ1-4; 7 bases map to TRBD1. After removal of 1 base from V and 0 bases from J, the junction contained 2 bases not matched to a gene. This CDR3 has 16 amino acids. Per the germline V gene, CDR1 is SGHAT and CDR2 is FQNNGV. The CDR3 spells CASSLGGTATNEKLFF. Written as DNA, the CDR3 is TGTGCCAGCAGCTTAGGAGGGACAGCAACTAATGAAAAACTGTTTTTT.

The gene calls are TRBV11-2 and TRBJ2-7; TRBD1 might be the D (6 bases). Germline V gene sequence: CDR1 SGHAT, CDR2 FQNNGV. The V end lost 1 base, the J end lost 3 bases, and 10 bases lay between the germline ends. The CDR3 runs 14 residues. The CDR3 nucleotides are TGTGCCAGCAGCTTAGGGGACATCTTCTACGAGCAGTACTTC. Its translation is CASSLGDIFYEQYF. The whole variable domain, remainder taken from reference TRBV11-2 and TRBJ2-7, is EAGVAQSPRYKIIEKRQSVAFWCNPISGHATLYWYQQILGQGPKLLIQFQNNGVVDDSQLPKDRFSAERLKGVDSTLKIQPAKLEDSAVYLCASSLGDIFYEQYFGPGTRLTVT.

The chain uses TRBV4-2 and TRBJ1-2; TRBD1 aligns across 7 bases. Germline V gene sequence: CDR1 LGHNA, CDR2 YNFKEQ. The CDR3 totals 15 residues. V was clipped by 3 bases and J by 0 bases; unmatched bases: 4. CDR3 loop: CASSQRDRANYGYTF. DNA of the CDR3: TGTGCCAGCAGCCAGCGGGACAGAGCTAACTATGGCTACACCTTC.

The chain employs TRBV4-1 and TRBJ1-4, with D perhaps matching TRBD1 (6 bases). Trimming removed 1 base at V and 8 bases at J, with 14 bases between. The CDR3 length is 15 residues. Germline lookup yields CDR1 MGHRA and CDR2 YSYEKL. In nucleotides, the CDR3 is TGCGCCAGCAGCCAAGGCCTGGGGGCGGAAGAAAAACTGTTTTTT. This sequence encodes CASSQGLGAEEKLFF.

This chain connects TRBV5-1 to TRBJ2-7, with D perhaps TRBD1 (6 bases). V was cut by 2 bases and J by 3 bases, with 12 bases left in between. Germline V gene sequence: CDR1 SGHRS, CDR2 YFSETQ. The CDR3 has 14 residues. DNA for the CDR3: TGCGCCAGCAGCTTAACTACAGGGTTCTACGAGCAGTACTTC. The encoded protein is CASSLTTGFYEQYF.

The rearrangement links TRBV29-1 to TRBJ2-3, with 7 positions matching TRBD2. CDR1 and CDR2 from the germline V gene are SQVTM and ANQGSEA. The CDR3 contains 12 residues. As DNA, the CDR3 is TGCAGTATCGGGGGGAGATGGGATACGCAGTATTTT. It encodes CSIGGRWDTQYF.

The CDR3 protein is CASSRPSHYNYGYTF. DNA for the CDR3: TGTGCCAGCAGTCGCCCCAGCCACTACAACTATGGCTACACCTTC. The rearrangement joins TRBV6-5 to TRBJ1-2, with D unresolved. V was trimmed by 5 bases and J by 2 bases, leaving 15 bases between them. Per the germline V gene, CDR1 is MNHEY and CDR2 is SVGAGI. This CDR3 region has 15 residues.

The genes are TRBV29-1 and TRBJ1-2; the D gene is possibly TRBD1 (6 bases). V was trimmed by 7 bases and J by 6 bases, leaving 21 bases between them. There are 14 residues in the CDR3. The germline gives CDR1 SQVTM, CDR2 ANQGSEA. CDR3 sequence: CSAATAYRDDGYTF. CDR3 coding DNA: TGCAGCGCTGCGACGGCGTACAGGGATGATGGCTACACCTTC.

V and J are TRBV5-6 and TRBJ2-7, with D uncertain. Trimming removed 4 bases at V and 3 bases at J, with 8 bases between. The V gene's germline CDR1 is SGHDT and CDR2 YYEEEE. The CDR3 is 12 amino acids. The CDR3 sequence: CASSAESYEQYF. In nucleotides, the CDR3 is TGTGCCAGCAGCGCGGAGAGCTACGAGCAGTACTTC.

The genes are TRBV11-2 and TRBJ1-5; D unclear. Trimming cost V 6 bases and J 1 base, with 10 bases left between them. Germline loops: CDR1 SGHAT, CDR2 FQNNGV. The CDR3 runs 14 residues. DNA of the CDR3: TGTGCCAGCAGTACGGGGAGGAGCAATCAGCCCCAGCATTTT. It codes for CASSTGRSNQPQHF.

This sequence joins TRBV27 and TRBJ1-3; 7 bases are a match to TRBD1. The germline V gene has CDR1 MNHEY and CDR2 SMNVEV (reference sequence). The CDR3 runs to 16 residues. After removal of 5 bases from V and 2 bases from J, the junction contained 9 bases not matched to a gene. The CDR3 loop is CASSRDREGTGNTIYF. The CDR3 DNA is TGTGCCAGCAGTAGAGACAGGGAAGGCACTGGAAACACCATATATTTT.

This chain uses TRBV5-1 with TRBJ2-5, with 9 bases that match TRBD2. The CDR3 runs to 15 residues. Germline V gene data show CDR1 as SGHRS and CDR2 as YFSETQ. V dropped 4 bases and J dropped 4; count of bases not matched to a gene: 8. The DNA for the CDR3 is TGCGCCAGCAGCCGGGCGGCTAGCGGGGTAGAGACCCAGTACTTC. This translates into CASSRAASGVETQYF.

The chain uses TRBV7-9 and TRBJ2-1, with a weak D call TRBD2 (7 bases). V gave up 3 bases and J gave up 5 bases, with 14 bases separating them. Germline loops: CDR1 SEHNR, CDR2 FQNEAQ (reference sequence). CDR3 length: 15 residues. The CDR3 nucleotides are TGTGCCAGCAGCTTTCCGCGGGGGCTTCACAATGAGCAGTTCTTC. Amino acids: CASSFPRGLHNEQFF.

The CDR3 nucleotides read TGTGCCAGCAGTTTACCGGGAGGGGAGCAGTTCTTC. It translates to CASSLPGGEQFF. The chain combines TRBV28 with TRBJ2-1, with 8 bases aligning to TRBD2. Germline V gene data show CDR1 as MDHEN and CDR2 as SYDVKM. V was pared by 2 bases and J by 10 bases, with 1 base of the junction left unmatched. The CDR3 has 12 amino acids.

The chain joins TRBV27 to TRBJ1-5, with 12 bases that match TRBD1. The CDR3 length is 15 residues. CDR1 is MNHEY, CDR2 SMNVEV, per germline (reference sequence). The junction had 8 bases not matched to a gene; V was cut back by 8 bases and J by 6 bases. DNA of the CDR3: TGTGCCAGCGCCCCGGGGACAGGGGGCGGTCAGCCCCAGCATTTT. It is translated as CASAPGTGGGQPQHF.

This chain connects TRBV29-1 to TRBJ1-5, with D uncertain. The CDR3 totals 12 residues. Trimming took 7 bases from V and 4 from J, leaving 11 bases between them. The germline V gene has CDR1 SQVTM and CDR2 ANQGSEA. The CDR3 DNA reads TGCAGCGCTAAAAACTCAAATCAGCCCCAGCATTTT. Amino acids: CSAKNSNQPQHF.

V and J are TRBV27 and TRBJ2-1, with TRBD2 as a possible D gene (6 bases). From germline, CDR1 is MNHEY and CDR2 SMNVEV (reference sequence). The CDR3 consists of 15 residues. Trimming took off 4 bases at V and 0 bases at J, with 10 bases between the two ends. The CDR3 region is CASSWTTLSYNEQFF. CDR3 coding DNA: TGTGCCAGCAGTTGGACTACCCTCTCCTACAATGAGCAGTTCTTC.

This clone was detected once. The chain combines TRBV5-1 with TRBJ2-7; 8 bases line up with TRBD2. Germline loops: CDR1 SGHRS, CDR2 YFSETQ. Losses at the gene ends were 0 bases for V and 7 bases for J; bases not matched to a gene: 6. This CDR3 contains 14 residues. The CDR3 here is CASSLGLASWEQYF. Here the CDR3 DNA reads TGCGCCAGCAGCTTGGGACTAGCGTCGTGGGAGCAGTACTTC.

The chain joins TRBV4-1 to TRBJ2-6, with D uncertain. CDR3 length: 16 amino acids. Trimming removed 0 bases at V and 2 bases at J, with 8 bases between. Germline V lookup: CDR1 MGHRA, CDR2 YSYEKL. The CDR3 protein is CASSQEYLTGANVLTF. DNA for the CDR3: TGCGCCAGCAGCCAAGAATATCTAACTGGGGCCAACGTCCTGACTTTC.

The gene calls are TRBV7-8 and TRBJ2-7, with TRBD1 identical over 8 bases. The CDR3 sequence is 12 residues long. With V trimmed by 8 bases and J by 5 bases, 5 bases remained unmatched. Germline-derived CDR1 and CDR2 are SGHVS and FQNEAQ. The CDR3 DNA reads TGTGCCAGCTCCCAGGGGGCCGACGAGCAGTACTTC. Translated, it gives CASSQGADEQYF.

This chain links TRBV18 with TRBJ1-1; TRBD1 is a possible D gene (5 bases). With 6 bases removed from V and 3 bases from J, the gap between germline ends came to 8 bases. The germline V gene has CDR1 KGHSH and CDR2 LQKENI. The CDR3 covers 12 residues. CDR3 in amino acids: CASSLGDTEAFF. The DNA for the CDR3 is TGTGCCAGCTCTCTAGGGGACACTGAAGCTTTCTTT.

The J gene is TRBJ1-1, the V gene TRBV30, with D unresolved. The CDR3 is 12 residues long. Trimming removed 4 bases at V and 3 bases at J, with 9 bases between. The germline CDR1 and CDR2 sequences are GTSNPN and SVGIG (reference sequence). The CDR3 sequence is CAWKRRDTEAFF. The CDR3, as DNA: TGTGCCTGGAAACGGAGGGACACTGAAGCTTTCTTT.

The chain combines TRBV19 with TRBJ2-7; 7 bases agree with TRBD1. CDR1 and CDR2 from the germline V gene are LNHDA and SQIVND (reference sequence). The CDR3 is 15 amino acids. J lost 7 bases, V lost 7 bases, and 16 bases had no gene match. Here the CDR3 reads CASKSRQGYFGEQYF. DNA for the CDR3: TGTGCCAGTAAATCTAGACAGGGTTATTTTGGTGAGCAGTACTTC.

The chain combines TRBV28 with TRBJ1-2; D gene unclear. CDR1 is MDHEN and CDR2 is SYDVKM in the germline V gene. There are 12 residues in the CDR3. Trimming shortened V by 2 bases and J by 6 bases, and 7 bases separated the two germline ends. The CDR3 here is CASSLEGHGYTF. CDR3 nucleotides: TGTGCCAGCAGTTTAGAGGGTCATGGCTACACCTTC.

This chain joins TRBV27 and TRBJ2-6; weak D call: TRBD2 (5 bases). V lost 6 bases and J 4 bases, leaving 10 bases between the germline ends. Germline CDR1 MNHEY, CDR2 SMNVEV (reference sequence). This CDR3 spans 14 amino acids. The CDR3 region has the DNA TGTGCCAGCAGCCGGCGGAGGGGGGCCAACGTCCTGACTTTC. Translation: CASSRRRGANVLTF.

The CDR3 sequence: CASSYGLSGNTIYF. For the CDR3, the DNA is TGTGCCAGCAGCTACGGTCTTTCTGGAAACACCATATATTTT. This rearrangement joins TRBV7-9 to TRBJ1-3, with D uncertain. Trimming pared 4 bases from V and 1 base from J, leaving 8 bases between. Germline-derived CDR1 and CDR2 are SEHNR and FQNEAQ (reference sequence). The CDR3 is 14 amino acids.